Detailed here is one T cell receptor beta chain. Its antigen is unknown. This specimen belongs to a study of cytomegalovirus exposure and HLA in healthy donors. Notes on the study in general: Compared with the approximately 670-donor mean, an Asian-associated ancestry cluster reportedly had fewer N-insertions, according to a later analysis. Later genetic work tied a missense DCLRE1C variant to beta-chain V and J trimming. For most TCR sequences rarity was the rule, although some public TCRs occurred in many donors.

The PCR was carried out with 60 Vbeta primers and 13 Jbeta primers. Produced via immunoSEQ multiplex PCR; TCRdb's table is partial and in-frame only. The sample comprises under 200,000 clones, about four fifths of which are singletons, and about 1.4% rests with the top ten. CDR3 size: 14 residues. V dropped 4 bases and J dropped 8; count of bases not matched to a gene: 8. The germline V gene has CDR1 MNHEY and CDR2 SVGAGI. This chain links TRBV6-5 with TRBJ1-3, with 7 bases lining up with TRBD1. The source is a girl between 5 and 17 years old in good health and CMV-seropositive. The sequencing input was PBMCs. Here the CDR3 DNA reads TGTGCCAGCAGTTTATACCGGGACAGCTACACCATATATTTT. It codes for CASSLYRDSYTIYF.